These 21 T cell receptor beta chains were all obtained from the same sample, sequenced in a study of radiotherapy plus CTLA-4 blockade in lung cancer. Here immunoSEQ multiplex PCR was the method, and the copy in TCRdb shows in-frame clones only, minus some. The sample consists of 85,000 to 130,000 clones, 70% to 90% of them appearing once. This specimen consisted of peripheral blood, obtained from a patient treated with radiotherapy plus ipilimumab. Source of these receptors: a human donor with non-small cell lung cancer that progressed on radiotherapy plus ipilimumab. Some clones in this sample may be carry-over from other donors' samples.

This clone was picked up a small number of times. V gene TRBV4-2 combines with J gene TRBJ2-7; D may be TRBD1 (6 bases). Germline V gene data show CDR1 as LGHNA and CDR2 as YNFKEQ. Deletions cut 1 base from V and 3 bases from J, with 13 bases between. The CDR3 consists of 15 residues. CDR3 bases: TGTGCCAGCAGCCAAGTCTCAACAGGGAACTACGAGCAGTACTTC. This sequence encodes CASSQVSTGNYEQYF.

V is TRBV29-1 and J is TRBJ2-7; TRBD2 is a possible D gene (5 bases). The length of the CDR3 is 16 residues. V was pared by 6 bases and J by 4 bases, with 25 bases between. Germline CDR1 reads SQVTM; CDR2 reads ANQGSEA. CDR3 DNA: TGCAGCGTCGACTATCAAGGACGGACGGGAACGTACGAGCAGTACTTC. This encodes CSVDYQGRTGTYEQYF.

The V call is TRBV30, the J call TRBJ2-1; no clear D gene. From germline, CDR1 is GTSNPN and CDR2 SVGIG (reference sequence). V lost 3 bases, J lost 4 bases, and 4 bases lay in between. The CDR3 has 11 amino acids. DNA of the CDR3: TGTGCCTGGAGCCATTACAATGAGCAGTTCTTC. Protein product: CAWSHYNEQFF.

The chain couples TRBV15 to TRBJ1-1, with D hard to call. V was cut by 0 bases and J by 6 bases, with 8 bases left in between. Germline V gene sequence: CDR1 LNHNV, CDR2 YYDKDF (reference sequence). The CDR3 has 13 residues. The DNA for the CDR3 is TGTGCCACCAGCAGAGATCGAACACCTGAAGCTTTCTTT. Its translation: CATSRDRTPEAFF. The full variable domain, in which reference TRBV15 and TRBJ1-1 provide the parts outside the CDR3, is DAMVIQNPRYQVTQFGKPVTLSCSQTLNHNVMYWYQQKSSQAPKLLFHYYDKDFNNEADTPDNFQSRRPNTSFCFLDIRSPGLGDTAMYLCATSRDRTPEAFFGQGTRLTVV.

This clone appeared once. This chain joins TRBV4-3 and TRBJ1-2, with D possibly matching TRBD1 (5 bases). Between the trimmed V and J ends, which lost 0 bases and 8 bases, there was a span of 19 bases. CDR3 length: 16 residues. CDR1 and CDR2 (germline): LGHNA, YSLEER. CDR3 in DNA: TGCGCCAGCAGCCAAGATAAGACAAGCGGGGCCTACGGCTACACCTTC. Its translation: CASSQDKTSGAYGYTF.

The V call is TRBV4-1, the J call TRBJ1-4, with D hard to call. The CDR3 spans 15 residues. Germline assignment: CDR1 MGHRA and CDR2 YSYEKL. V lost 1 base and J 5 bases, leaving 11 bases between the germline ends. For the CDR3, the DNA is TGCGCCAGCAGCCAAGCGGTGCAGAGGAATGAAAAACTGTTTTTT. It translates to CASSQAVQRNEKLFF.

The CDR3 region is CATSRTYTGDTIYF. The DNA for the CDR3 is TGTGCCACCAGCAGAACTTACACAGGGGACACCATATATTTT. The rearrangement links TRBV15 to TRBJ1-3; 7 nucleotides agree with TRBD1. The CDR3 is made up of 14 amino acids. From germline, CDR1 is LNHNV and CDR2 YYDKDF (reference sequence). V lost 2 bases to trimming and J lost 8 bases; unmatched junction nucleotides: 6.

This chain joins TRBV19 and TRBJ1-1; 10 nucleotides align to TRBD1. Germline V gene lookup returns CDR1 LNHDA and CDR2 SQIVND (reference sequence). There are 15 residues in the CDR3. V lost 6 bases and J lost 9; bases outside the gene matches: 13. The CDR3 region has the DNA TGTGCCAGTAGCCTCTTGGACAGGGGGGATACGCAAGCTTTCTTT. Amino acids: CASSLLDRGDTQAFF.

This clone showed up just once. This chain connects TRBV18 to TRBJ1-1; TRBD1 is a possible D gene (6 bases). The CDR3 contains 14 residues. The V gene's germline CDR1 is KGHSH and CDR2 LQKENI. Trimming removed 3 bases from V and 5 bases from J, with 13 bases in between. CDR3 DNA: TGTGCCAGCTCACCCCAACAGGGATTGACTGAAGCTTTCTTT. Translating it yields CASSPQQGLTEAFF.

The chain employs TRBV6-5 and TRBJ1-1; maybe TRBD1 (5 bases). This CDR3 is built from 13 residues. Germline V gene lookup returns CDR1 MNHEY and CDR2 SVGAGI. Between the trimmed V and J ends, which lost 6 bases and 6 bases, there was a span of 14 bases. This CDR3 reads CASRLDSYAEAFF. The CDR3 DNA reads TGTGCCAGCAGACTTGACAGCTACGCTGAAGCTTTCTTT.

The chain combines TRBV6-4 with TRBJ2-3; 10 nucleotides match TRBD2. Trimming removed 4 bases from V and 5 bases from J; junction bases left unmatched: 9. The germline CDR1 and CDR2 sequences are MRHNA and SNTAGT. The CDR3 has 16 residues. CDR3 residues: CASSARAGGFQDTQYF. The CDR3 coding sequence is TGTGCCAGCAGTGCGCGAGCGGGAGGGTTTCAAGATACGCAGTATTTT.

This clone was recorded only once. The chain uses TRBV9 and TRBJ1-2; D call uncertain. This CDR3 spans 15 amino acids. Germline V gene lookup returns CDR1 SGDLS and CDR2 YYNGEE. The V end lost 0 bases, the J end lost 5 bases, and 14 bases lay between the germline ends. The CDR3, as DNA: TGTGCCAGCAGCGTAGGGTCTTTCATTTCGTATGGCTACACCTTC. Protein: CASSVGSFISYGYTF.

Comment on this clone: The sample holds other DNA sequences that translate to the same CDR3. The CDR3 loop reads CASSLGSQETQYF. In DNA form, the CDR3 reads TGCGCCAGCAGCTTGGGCAGCCAAGAGACCCAGTACTTC. V is TRBV5-1 and J is TRBJ2-5; D not certain. The CDR3 loop spans 13 amino acids. Trimming took 0 bases from V and 1 from J, leaving 4 bases between them. Germline V CDR1 and CDR2: SGHRS, YFSETQ.

The V and J genes are TRBV19 and TRBJ1-1, with D maybe TRBD1 (5 bases). This CDR3 spans 15 amino acids. Per the germline V gene, CDR1 is LNHDA and CDR2 is SQIVND (reference sequence). With 1 base removed from V and 5 bases from J, the gap between germline ends came to 14 bases. The CDR3 DNA reads as TGTGCCAGTAGTATAGGGGCAGGGTGGGGGACTGAAGCTTTCTTT. Amino acids: CASSIGAGWGTEAFF.

The chain couples TRBV4-3 to TRBJ2-7, with a possible D match to TRBD1 (5 bases). The length of the CDR3 is 17 residues. V was shortened by 1 base and J by 2 bases, with 18 bases between the two germline ends. Germline CDR1 LGHNA, CDR2 YSLEER. As DNA, the CDR3 is TGCGCCAGCAGCCAAGCCTACTACATTGACAGCGCCTACGAGCAGTACTTC. The encoded protein is CASSQAYYIDSAYEQYF.

This chain links TRBV5-1 with TRBJ1-5; D remains ambiguous. V was trimmed by 7 bases and J by 9 bases, leaving 5 bases between them. The CDR3 runs 9 residues. Germline assignment: CDR1 SGHRS and CDR2 YFSETQ. The CDR3 sequence is CASPPPQHF. The CDR3 region has the DNA TGCGCCAGCCCTCCGCCCCAGCATTTT.

The chain is built from TRBV6-5 and TRBJ2-1; no reliable D call. CDR1 and CDR2 from the germline V gene are MNHEY and SVGAGI. CDR3 length: 15 residues. The V end was cut by 0 bases, the J end by 3 bases, with 9 bases between. Here the CDR3 DNA reads TGTGCCAGCAGTTACTCGGGTCCACTCTACAATGAGCAGTTCTTC. This translates into CASSYSGPLYNEQFF.

This sequence joins TRBV5-1 and TRBJ2-7; TRBD2 might be the D (6 bases). V gave up 4 bases and J gave up 3 bases, with 11 bases separating them. Germline CDR1 reads SGHRS; CDR2 reads YFSETQ. The CDR3 runs to 13 residues. In DNA, the CDR3 is TGCGCCAGCAGCCCCGGGACTTTCTACGAGCAGTACTTC. This gives the protein CASSPGTFYEQYF.

The gene calls are TRBV21-1 and TRBJ1-5; the table's D call TRBD1 went unverified against the DNA. TRBV21-1 is an annotated pseudogene. The CDR3 runs 14 residues. CDR3 bases: TGTGCCAGCAGCCCAGGGGCTTTAAATCAGCCCCAGCATTTT. This gives the protein CASSPGALNQPQHF.

This chain connects TRBV15 to TRBJ2-3; TRBD2 matches at 11 bases. The trim removed 0 bases at V and 11 bases at J, leaving 7 bases unmatched. This CDR3 is 15 amino acids long. Germline V gene data show CDR1 as LNHNV and CDR2 as YYDKDF (reference sequence). CDR3: CATSRELAGDGGQYF. CDR3 sequence (DNA): TGTGCCACCAGCAGAGAACTAGCGGGGGACGGAGGGCAGTATTTT.

The chain couples TRBV5-6 to TRBJ1-1, with D tentatively TRBD1 (5 bases). CDR1 is SGHDT, CDR2 YYEEEE, per germline. V was clipped by 4 bases and J by 8 bases, with 15 bases between them. The CDR3 has 13 residues. The CDR3 coding sequence is TGTGCCAGCAGCCCACTGAACGCAGGGGAAGCTTTCTTT. Amino acids: CASSPLNAGEAFF.